The text below deals with one T cell receptor beta chain. Its cognate antigen has yet to be identified. Base quality data are lacking; no much larger clone is found one base away. Preparation of the library involved the immunoSEQ multiplex PCR assay. The authors' pipeline ran thus. A statistical classification framework was developed to diagnose cytomegalovirus status using the catalog of TCR beta chain sequences. Entries here come from immuneACCESS through TCRdb and include only in-frame sequences with V and J called. Some clones fail to appear in such tables; in the studies checked, an unresolved V gene covers under half of the shortfall, and the cause of the remainder is unknown. V and J calls and clone size follow that table, whereas D and trimming were derived from the DNA. Within this sample are about 98,000 clones, with 87% of them counted one time only. The leading ten clones occupy roughly 3.9% of the sample.

The record originates from a study of cytomegalovirus exposure and HLA in healthy donors (dated 2017 in TCRdb). Describing the broader study: According to a later analysis, one platform produced both the approximately 110 validation repertoires and the 666 repertoires of the first cohort. The study aimed to test whether signatures of past pathogen exposure could be identified by cataloging public T cell receptors. A separate validation cohort of some 130 different subjects was used in addition to the 666-subject first cohort. High-throughput TCR immunosequencing, statistical association of individual TCRs with disease status, and machine learning were combined to predict cytomegalovirus infection status. The investigation overall reported the following: A total of roughly 160 TCR beta chains were listed by the study as associated with cytomegalovirus. A later analysis lacked HLA typing for the validation cohort, so it scored co-occurrence in that cohort across all 130 or so repertoires. It was suggested by the authors that the approach could potentially be generalized to other disease states and immunological phenotypes. In vitro tests confirmed that three of the cytomegalovirus-associated TCR beta chains recognize cytomegalovirus antigens. Most TCR sequences were observed very rarely across donors, whereas some public TCRs were present in many individuals. A later analysis found that TCRs clustered in the first cohort also tended to co-occur in the 120 validation repertoires, with approximately 95% of cluster scores above 0. The classifier was reported to diagnose cytomegalovirus status with high specificity and sensitivity in both the original and validation cohorts.

The donors belonged to the validation cohort of roughly 120 subjects, which was separate from the approximately 680-subject first cohort. Sequencing used PBMCs. The sequence derives from a woman aged 25 to 39 in good health and CMV-seronegative.

The nucleotide sequence reads as follows: TGCGCCAGCAGCCACCAAGGACGGGGAGCTCCCATCAGAAATCAGCCCCAGCATTTT. Translated, it gives CASSHQGRGAPIRNQPQHF. The sequence links TRBV4-1 to TRBJ1-5; the D gene cannot be resolved reliably. Trimming takes 3 bases from V and 4 bases from J, and the germline ends sit 25 bases apart. The CDR3 measures 19 amino acids from cysteine to phenylalanine. Only CDR3 DNA is held: 57 bases, read in frame from base 1. CDR1 and CDR2 (MGHRA, YSYEKL) derive from the germline V gene.